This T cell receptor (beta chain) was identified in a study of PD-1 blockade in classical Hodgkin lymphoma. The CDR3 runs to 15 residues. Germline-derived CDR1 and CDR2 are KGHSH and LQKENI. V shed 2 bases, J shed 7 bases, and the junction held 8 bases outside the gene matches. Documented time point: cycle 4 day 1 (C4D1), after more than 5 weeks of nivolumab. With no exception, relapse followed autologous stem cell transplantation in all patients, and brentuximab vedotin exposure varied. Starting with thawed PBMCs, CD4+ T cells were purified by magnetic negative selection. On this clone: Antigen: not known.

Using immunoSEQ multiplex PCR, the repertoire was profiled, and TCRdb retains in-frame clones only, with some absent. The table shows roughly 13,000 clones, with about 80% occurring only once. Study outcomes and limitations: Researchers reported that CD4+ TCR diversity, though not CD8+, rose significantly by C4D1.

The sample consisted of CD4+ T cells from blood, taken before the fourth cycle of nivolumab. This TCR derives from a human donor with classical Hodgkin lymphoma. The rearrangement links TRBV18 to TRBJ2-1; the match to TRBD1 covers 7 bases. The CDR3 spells CASSPKIGTANEQFF. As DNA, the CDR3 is TGTGCCAGCTCACCAAAAATCGGGACAGCTAATGAGCAGTTCTTC.